This TCR beta chain emerged from a study of T cell responses to AZD1222 COVID-19 vaccine (dated by TCRdb to the early 2020s). In the study overall: AZD1222 recipients with second doses at about 4 weeks or about 12 weeks were pooled, because spike-specific TCR depth and breadth did not differ between schedules. Trial participants were enrolled by age into subgroups of 18-55, 56-69 and 70-plus years, and around 150, 28 and 57 TCR-sequenced participants, respectively, were included in these subgroups. A total of 240 or so trial participants underwent TCR sequencing, of whom nearly 210 had received two doses of AZD1222 and 26 had received two doses of the MenACWY control vaccine. Results the study describes overall, beyond this receptor: Most participants were white British and females outnumbered males, and the authors suggested that clonal diversity may have been underestimated. After two AZD1222 doses, both the breadth and the depth of spike-specific TCRs were significantly higher than at day 0 and than in MenACWY recipients. Reportedly, close to half of the unique spike-specific TCRs recognized epitopes lying outside the regions that are mutated in the B.1.351 and B.1.1.7 variants. The 56-69-year group was small, and its depth increase did not reach significance, likely because of low power. CD4 TCRs associated with the vaccine covered the entire spike protein, and the dominant responses were in regions 160-218 and 743-854. Because no day 14 peak-response samples were available, repertoires were characterized only after the peak T cell response. Conclusions about previously exposed vaccinees are limited, since just five or six AZD1222 recipients were seropositive for SARS-CoV-2 at baseline.

On this clone itself: No antigen is known for it. No base qualities exist here, and no much larger clone lies one base off it.

The sample's time point label, decoded: baseline before first vaccination. Vaccinee samples were obtained from the UK trials COV001 and COV002, which included a single-blind randomized controlled phase 2/3 trial of AZD1222 (ChAdOx1 nCoV-19) in healthy adults. For TCRbeta chain sequencing, PBMC samples were collected from trial participants at day 0 and at day 28 after the second dose. Trimming costs V 6 bases and J 3 bases, and their ends lie 10 bases apart. The CDR3 goes from the cysteine to the phenylalanine over 13 residues. Only the CDR3 region is kept as DNA, spanning 39 bases read in frame from base 1. The CDR3 regions of human TCRbeta chains were analyzed by immunosequencing. The authors processed their data as follows. Repertoire TCRs were checked for matches against a reference library of SARS-CoV-2-specific TCRs that had been generated using the MIRA antigen-specificity platform. Breadth meant the fraction of unique TCRs that were SARS-CoV-2-associated, whereas depth meant the fraction of total T cells that were SARS-CoV-2-associated. Using the MIRA data, every spike-specific TCR was mapped to the spike region that the TCR reacted to and assigned to either a CD4 or a CD8 class. Log10-transformed breadth and depth values were compared by one-way ANOVA with Sidak's multiple comparisons tests. Sourced from immuneACCESS, this table was stored by TCRdb with only in-frame sequences that have V and J called. A share of the clones is absent; for the studies checked, an unresolved V gene accounts for under half, and the remainder has no known explanation. For V, J and clone size, that table is used; D and trimming come from the DNA. This sample holds tens of thousands of clones; about 88% were observed only once. The ten largest clones capture about 19% of the sample.

This clonotype originated in an adult in good health. This chain joins TRBV12-3 or TRBV12-4 to TRBJ2-3, with the identity of the D gene unclear. The material sequenced was peripheral blood, taken on day 0 of AZD1222 vaccination. The CDR3: CASSREITDTQYF. In nucleotides, the sequence is TGTGCCAGCAGCCGTGAGATTACAGATACGCAGTATTTT.